What follows are 10 T cell receptor beta chains derived from one specimen sequenced in a study of multiple sclerosis patients with progressive multifocal leukoencephalopathy. Sequencing used immunoSEQ multiplex PCR; TCRdb keeps in-frame clones, though not all of them. The sample holds 25,000 to 35,000 clones, roughly 92% seen once. Time point of the sample: before natalizumab initiation. Sample: PBMCs. The source is a man aged 30 to 39 with multiple sclerosis.

The V and J genes are TRBV2 and TRBJ1-3; D perhaps matches TRBD1 (5 bases). CDR3 length: 16 amino acids. The V and J ends lost 5 bases and 0 bases respectively, with 14 bases between them. From germline, CDR1 is SNHLY and CDR2 FYNNEI. The CDR3 loop reads CASSNGRGHSGNTIYF. CDR3 nucleotide sequence: TGTGCCAGCAGTAACGGTCGCGGACACTCTGGAAACACCATATATTTT.

The chain's CDR3 is CASSVAGLAASTDTQYF. CDR3 sequence (DNA): TGTGCCAGCAGCGTAGCGGGACTAGCGGCGAGCACAGATACGCAGTATTTT. The chain couples TRBV9 to TRBJ2-3; 11 nucleotides match TRBD2. Germline trimming cut 0 bases from V and 0 bases from J; bases unmatched to any gene: 3. Germline V gene data show CDR1 as SGDLS and CDR2 as YYNGEE. This CDR3 has 17 amino acids.

V is TRBV30 and J is TRBJ2-3; D is possibly TRBD2 (7 bases). Trimming left V 3 bases short and J 4 bases short, with 17 bases between. This CDR3 contains 15 residues. The V gene's germline CDR1 is GTSNPN and CDR2 SVGIG (reference sequence). The CDR3, as DNA: TGTGCCTGGAGGGGGGGGCTTCTGCACCCAGATACGCAGTATTTT. This gives the protein CAWRGGLLHPDTQYF.

V is TRBV4-1 and J is TRBJ2-5, with D perhaps matching TRBD1 (5 bases). Trimming removed 3 bases at V and 2 bases at J, with 10 bases between. The CDR3 length is 14 residues. Germline V gene lookup returns CDR1 MGHRA and CDR2 YSYEKL. Here the CDR3 reads CASSHQGMQETQYF. CDR3 DNA: TGCGCCAGCAGCCATCAGGGTATGCAAGAGACCCAGTACTTC.

The chain carries TRBV29-1 and TRBJ1-5; TRBD1 might be the D (5 bases). The CDR3 is made up of 13 amino acids. Trimming took 4 bases from V and 6 from J, leaving 13 bases between them. Per the germline V gene, CDR1 is SQVTM and CDR2 is ANQGSEA. The DNA for the CDR3 is TGCAGCGTTGGTGGGGGAACCGGTCAGCCCCAGCATTTT. Translation: CSVGGGTGQPQHF.

The chain has TRBV4-1 and TRBJ1-6, with 7 positions matching TRBD1. CDR3 size: 18 residues. CDR1 is MGHRA and CDR2 is YSYEKL in the germline V gene. Trimming removed 0 bases from V and 0 bases from J; junction bases left unmatched: 5. CDR3 residues: CASSQDWDRFSYNSPLHF. CDR3 DNA: TGCGCCAGCAGCCAAGATTGGGACAGATTCTCCTATAATTCACCCCTCCACTTT.

This sequence joins TRBV7-9 and TRBJ2-1, with a possible D match to TRBD2 (6 bases). Looked up from germline, CDR1 is SEHNR and CDR2 is FQNEAQ (reference sequence). The CDR3 consists of 12 residues. Trimming took off 4 bases at V and 7 bases at J, with 8 bases between the two ends. The CDR3 is CASSSGRNEQFF. CDR3 DNA sequence: TGTGCCAGCAGCTCAGGGAGGAATGAGCAGTTCTTC. The full variable domain, with the rest looked up from reference TRBV7-9 and TRBJ2-1, is DTGVSQNPRHKITKRGQNVTFRCDPISEHNRLYWYRQTLGQGPEFLTYFQNEAQLEKSRLLSDRFSAERPKGSFSTLEIQRTEQGDSAMYLCASSSGRNEQFFGPGTRLTVL.

V gene TRBV7-9 combines with J gene TRBJ2-5; perhaps TRBD2 as D (5 bases). Per germline, CDR1 SEHNR and CDR2 FQNEAQ (reference sequence). V lost 5 bases, J lost 4 bases, and 14 bases lay in between. The CDR3 loop spans 14 amino acids. The CDR3 nucleotides read TGTGCCAGCAGCAAAGAACTAGGACGAGAGACCCAGTACTTC. It specifies CASSKELGRETQYF.

V is TRBV11-2 and J is TRBJ2-5, with D hard to call. Germline loops: CDR1 SGHAT, CDR2 FQNNGV. CDR3 size: 14 residues. V gave up 2 bases and J gave up 4 bases, with 11 bases separating them. CDR3 in DNA: TGTGCCAGCAGCTTATCTACCAGACCAGAGACCCAGTACTTC. The encoded protein is CASSLSTRPETQYF.

This chain joins TRBV11-2 and TRBJ1-1, with 10 bases that match TRBD1. The germline V gene has CDR1 SGHAT and CDR2 FQNNGV. The CDR3 is 13 amino acids. Losses at the gene ends were 1 base for V and 12 bases for J; bases not matched to a gene: 5. CDR3 nucleotides: TGTGCCAGCAGCTTAGGGGGACAGGGGCCCCCTTTCTTT. Translated: CASSLGGQGPPFF.